Below are 14 T cell receptor beta chains sequenced from a single sample in a study of early T cells in non-severe SARS-CoV-2 infection. TCRdb reprocessed the 5' RACE reads via MiXCR and lists one record per CDR3 protein. Of some 77,000 distinct CDR3 sequences in the sample, about 13% were seen once. Sequencing was carried out using whole blood. The receptors were sampled from an adult who was a healthcare worker with PCR-confirmed SARS-CoV-2 infection or an uninfected control (not recorded which).

The J gene is TRBJ2-3, the V gene TRBV13, with 7 bases aligning to TRBD2. CDR3 length: 14 residues. Germline V CDR1 and CDR2: PRHDT, FYEKMQ (reference sequence). V trimming: 5 bases; J trimming: 1 base; junction bases outside the gene matches: 3. In DNA, the CDR3 is TGTGCCAGCAGCCAGAGCGGGGGCACAGATACGCAGTATTTT. This sequence encodes CASSQSGGTDTQYF.

This clonotype came up many times. V gene TRBV10-3 combines with J gene TRBJ2-5; weak D call: TRBD1 (6 bases). This CDR3 spans 16 amino acids. Looked up from germline, CDR1 is ENHRY and CDR2 is SYGVKD. V shed 3 bases and J shed 2 bases, with 16 bases lying between them. The CDR3 protein is CAISDNSWTDQETQYF. Here the CDR3 DNA reads TGTGCCATCAGTGATAATTCGTGGACAGATCAAGAGACCCAGTACTTC.

This clonotype has a handful of counts. This sequence joins TRBV10-1 and TRBJ1-1, with D perhaps TRBD1 (5 bases). The CDR3 runs 16 residues. The germline gives CDR1 WNHNN, CDR2 SYGVQD (reference sequence). The V gene lost 6 bases and the J gene lost 1 base, with 18 bases spanning the gap. The CDR3 DNA reads as TGCGCCAGCAGCCCTGGGGGGTCCGCTGGGAACACTGAAGCTTTCTTT. Amino acid sequence: CASSPGGSAGNTEAFF.

This chain uses TRBV6-4 with TRBJ2-1; D call uncertain. Trimming pared 2 bases from V and 9 bases from J, leaving 14 bases between. Germline loops: CDR1 MRHNA, CDR2 SNTAGT. This CDR3 has 14 amino acids. The CDR3 bases are TGTGCCAGCAGTGACGGGGTTAGCAGTGGTGAGCAGTTCTTC. Its translation is CASSDGVSSGEQFF.

The sample holds many counts of this clonotype. This rearrangement joins TRBV11-2 to TRBJ2-2, with a tentative D call TRBD1 (5 bases). The CDR3 totals 16 residues. Per the germline V gene, CDR1 is SGHAT and CDR2 is FQNNGV. V shed 4 bases and J shed 6 bases, with 18 bases lying between them. In nucleotides, the CDR3 is TGTGCCAGCAGCTCGTTAGGGATCAGGGCGGCCGGGGAGCTGTTTTTT. Its protein product is CASSSLGIRAAGELFF.

The chain employs TRBV6-2 or TRBV6-3 and TRBJ2-7; D possibly corresponds to TRBD2 (6 bases). The V and J ends lost 0 bases and 2 bases respectively, with 14 bases between them. This CDR3 region has 16 residues. CDR1 and CDR2 (germline): MNHEY, SVGEGT. The CDR3 here is CASSYSGGIPTYEQYF. CDR3 nucleotide sequence: TGTGCCAGCAGTTACTCTGGCGGGATACCTACCTACGAGCAGTACTTC.

This clonotype appeared many times. V and J are TRBV4-2 and TRBJ2-3; 12 nucleotides match TRBD2. Germline loops: CDR1 LGHNA, CDR2 YNFKEQ. There are 16 residues in the CDR3. V was clipped by 1 base and J by 6 bases; unmatched bases: 5. The CDR3 nucleotides read TGTGCCAGCAGCCAAGCCCCTAGCGGGGGGGCGGATACGCAGTATTTT. This sequence encodes CASSQAPSGGADTQYF.

This clonotype was recorded many times. The rearrangement joins TRBV5-1 to TRBJ2-7, with D unresolved. The ends were cut back, 5 bases at V and 0 bases at J, with 3 bases in the middle. Germline V CDR1 and CDR2: SGHRS, YFSETQ. This CDR3 region has 11 residues. The CDR3: CASRDSYEQYF. CDR3 sequence (DNA): TGCGCCAGCAGAGACTCCTACGAGCAGTACTTC. The whole variable domain, filled in from reference TRBV5-1 and TRBJ2-7, reads KAGVTQTPRYLIKTRGQQVTLSCSPISGHRSVSWYQQTPGQGLQFLFEYFSETQRNKGNFPGRFSGRQFSNSRSEMNVSTLELGDSALYLCASRDSYEQYFGPGTRLTVT.

This clonotype was detected ten times or more. The chain couples TRBV28 to TRBJ1-2, with TRBD1 matching over 10 bases. Germline trimming cut 6 bases from V and 1 base from J; bases unmatched to any gene: 5. Germline V CDR1 and CDR2: MDHEN, SYDVKM. This CDR3 contains 15 residues. Here the CDR3 reads CASRDRGSINYGYTF. The CDR3 nucleotides read TGTGCCAGCAGGGACAGGGGGTCTATTAACTATGGCTACACCTTC.

V usage is TRBV20-1 and J usage is TRBJ2-1, with D unresolved. V was shortened by 5 bases and J by 7 bases, with 9 bases between the two germline ends. CDR1 and CDR2 from the germline V gene are DFQATT and SNEGSKA (reference sequence). The CDR3 is 11 residues long. This chain's CDR3 is CSAAGENEQFF. CDR3 DNA sequence: TGCAGTGCTGCAGGAGAGAATGAGCAGTTCTTC.

This chain connects TRBV28 to TRBJ2-1; D ambiguous. The V end lost 2 bases, the J end lost 10 bases, and 6 bases lay between the germline ends. There are 11 residues in the CDR3. Germline assignment: CDR1 MDHEN and CDR2 SYDVKM. The DNA of the CDR3 is TGTGCCAGCAGTTTAAAATACGAGCAGTTCTTC. This gives the protein CASSLKYEQFF.

This clonotype was found many times. The rearrangement links TRBV7-2 to TRBJ2-1, with TRBD2 identical over 11 bases. The germline V gene has CDR1 SGHTA and CDR2 FQGNSA. This CDR3 comprises 17 residues. J gave up 7 bases and V 3 bases, and 11 bases lay outside the gene matches. In DNA, the CDR3 is TGTGCCAGCAGCTTTAGCGGGGGGGCCGAATTTGATAATGAGCAGTTCTTC. As protein: CASSFSGGAEFDNEQFF.

This clonotype was observed many times. The chain joins TRBV7-2 to TRBJ2-4; 11 bases are a match to TRBD2. Germline CDR1 reads SGHTA; CDR2 reads FQGNSA. The CDR3 loop spans 19 amino acids. V shed 1 base, J shed 1 base, and the junction held 9 bases outside the gene matches. The CDR3 sequence is CASSLVTSGIWRAKNIQYF. Written as DNA, the CDR3 is TGTGCCAGCAGCTTAGTGACTAGCGGGATTTGGAGGGCCAAAAACATTCAGTACTTC.

The chain employs TRBV10-3 and TRBJ2-3, with TRBD2 identical over 10 bases. The V and J ends lost 6 bases and 1 base, in that order; junction bases with no gene match: 1. Germline V gene lookup returns CDR1 ENHRY and CDR2 SYGVKD. The CDR3 contains 14 residues. CDR3 in DNA: TGTGCCATCAGGGGGACTAGCGGCACAGATACGCAGTATTTT. Its translation: CAIRGTSGTDTQYF.